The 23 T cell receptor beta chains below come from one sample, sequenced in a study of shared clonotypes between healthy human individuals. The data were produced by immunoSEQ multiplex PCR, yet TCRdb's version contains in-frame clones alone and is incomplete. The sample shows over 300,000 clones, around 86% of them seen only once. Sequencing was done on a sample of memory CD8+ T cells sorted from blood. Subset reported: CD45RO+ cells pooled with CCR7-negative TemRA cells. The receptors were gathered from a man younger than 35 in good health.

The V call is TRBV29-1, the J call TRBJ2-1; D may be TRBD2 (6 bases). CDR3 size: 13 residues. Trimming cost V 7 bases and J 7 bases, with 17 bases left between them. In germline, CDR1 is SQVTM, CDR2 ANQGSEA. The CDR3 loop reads CSAAEGQGNEQFF. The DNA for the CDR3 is TGCAGCGCGGCGGAGGGCCAGGGTAATGAGCAGTTCTTC.

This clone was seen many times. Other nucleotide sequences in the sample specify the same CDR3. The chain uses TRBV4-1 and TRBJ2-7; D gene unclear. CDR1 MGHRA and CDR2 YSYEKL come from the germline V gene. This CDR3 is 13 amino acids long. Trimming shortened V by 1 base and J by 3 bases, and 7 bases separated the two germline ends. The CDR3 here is CASSQALGYEQYF. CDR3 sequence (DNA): TGCGCCAGCAGCCAAGCCCTCGGCTACGAGCAGTACTTC.

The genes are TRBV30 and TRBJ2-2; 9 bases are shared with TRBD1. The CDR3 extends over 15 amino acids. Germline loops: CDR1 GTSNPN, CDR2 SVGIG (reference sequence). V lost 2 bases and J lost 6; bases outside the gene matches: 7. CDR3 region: CAWSPGQGWSGELFF. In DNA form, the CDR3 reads TGTGCCTGGAGTCCGGGACAGGGATGGTCCGGGGAGCTGTTTTTT.

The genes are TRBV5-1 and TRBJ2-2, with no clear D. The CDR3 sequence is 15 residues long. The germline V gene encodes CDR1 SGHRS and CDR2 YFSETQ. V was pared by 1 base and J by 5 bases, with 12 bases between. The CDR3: CASSLLEGKTGELFF. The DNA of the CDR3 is TGCGCCAGCAGCTTGTTGGAAGGGAAAACCGGGGAGCTGTTTTTT.

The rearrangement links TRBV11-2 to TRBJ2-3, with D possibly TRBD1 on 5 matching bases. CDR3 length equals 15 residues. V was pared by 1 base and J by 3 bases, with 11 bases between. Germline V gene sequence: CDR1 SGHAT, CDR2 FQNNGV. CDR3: CASSLVQGTTDTQYF. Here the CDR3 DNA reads TGTGCCAGCAGCTTAGTGCAGGGAACTACAGATACGCAGTATTTT.

CDR3 sequence reads: CASSRTGEVNEQFF. The CDR3 coding sequence is TGTGCCAGCAGCCGGACAGGGGAAGTCAATGAGCAGTTCTTC. The V and J genes are TRBV7-9 and TRBJ2-1, with TRBD1 identical over 9 bases. V trimming: 5 bases; J trimming: 6 bases; junction bases outside the gene matches: 5. The CDR3 runs to 14 residues. CDR1 and CDR2 (germline): SEHNR, FQNEAQ (reference sequence). Filled out from reference TRBV7-9 and TRBJ2-1, the complete variable domain reads DTGVSQNPRHKITKRGQNVTFRCDPISEHNRLYWYRQTLGQGPEFLTYFQNEAQLEKSRLLSDRFSAERPKGSFSTLEIQRTEQGDSAMYLCASSRTGEVNEQFFGPGTRLTVL.

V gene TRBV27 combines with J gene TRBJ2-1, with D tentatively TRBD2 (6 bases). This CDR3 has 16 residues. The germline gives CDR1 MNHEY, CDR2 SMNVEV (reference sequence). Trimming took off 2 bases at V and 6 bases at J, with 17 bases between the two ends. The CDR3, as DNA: TGTGCCAGCAGTTTAGGCCCTGGGGCCGGGGGCAATGAGCAGTTCTTC. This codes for CASSLGPGAGGNEQFF.

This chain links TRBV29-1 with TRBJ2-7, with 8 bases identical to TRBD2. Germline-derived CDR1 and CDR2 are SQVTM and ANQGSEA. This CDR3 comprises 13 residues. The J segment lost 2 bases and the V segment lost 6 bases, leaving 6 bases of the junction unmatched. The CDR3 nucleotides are TGCAGCGTGGAGACTAGCGTACCCTACGAGCAGTACTTC. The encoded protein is CSVETSVPYEQYF.

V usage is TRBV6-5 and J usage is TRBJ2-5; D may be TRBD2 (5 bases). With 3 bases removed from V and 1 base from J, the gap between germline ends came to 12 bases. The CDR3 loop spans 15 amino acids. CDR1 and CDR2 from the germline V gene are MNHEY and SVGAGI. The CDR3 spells CASSYMGGGQETQYF. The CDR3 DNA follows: TGTGCCAGCAGTTATATGGGCGGAGGCCAAGAGACCCAGTACTTC.

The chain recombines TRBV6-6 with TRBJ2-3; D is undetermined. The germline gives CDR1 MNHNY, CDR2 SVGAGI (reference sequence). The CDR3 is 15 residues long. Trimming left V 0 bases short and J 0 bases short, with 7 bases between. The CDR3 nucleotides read TGTGCCAGCAGTTACTCGTGGTTCAGCACAGATACGCAGTATTTT. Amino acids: CASSYSWFSTDTQYF.

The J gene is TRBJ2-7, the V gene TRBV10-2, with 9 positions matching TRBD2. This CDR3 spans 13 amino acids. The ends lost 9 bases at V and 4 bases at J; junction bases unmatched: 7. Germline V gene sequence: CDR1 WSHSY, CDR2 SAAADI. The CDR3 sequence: CASFGSGGYEQYF. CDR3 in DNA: TGCGCCAGTTTTGGGAGCGGGGGGTACGAGCAGTACTTC.

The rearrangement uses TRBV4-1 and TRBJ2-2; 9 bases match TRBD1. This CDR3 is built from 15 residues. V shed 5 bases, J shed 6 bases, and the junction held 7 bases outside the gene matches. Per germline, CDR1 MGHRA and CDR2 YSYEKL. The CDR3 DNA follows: TGCGCCAGCAGCGTAACAGGGGGCGCAGCCGGGGAGCTGTTTTTT. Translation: CASSVTGGAAGELFF.

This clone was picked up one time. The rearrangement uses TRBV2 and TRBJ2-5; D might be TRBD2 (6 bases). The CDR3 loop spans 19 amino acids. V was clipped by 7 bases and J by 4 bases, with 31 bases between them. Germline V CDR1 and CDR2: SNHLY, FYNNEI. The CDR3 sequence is CASKEAGGGLTRAAETQYF. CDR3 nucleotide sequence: TGTGCCAGCAAAGAGGCGGGCGGAGGGCTTACCCGGGCGGCAGAGACCCAGTACTTC. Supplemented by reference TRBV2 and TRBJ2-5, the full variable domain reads EPEVTQTPSHQVTQMGQEVILRCVPISNHLYFYWYRQILGQKVEFLVSFYNNEISEKSEIFDDQFSVERPDGSNFTLKIRSTKLEDSAMYFCASKEAGGGLTRAAETQYFGPGTRLLVL.

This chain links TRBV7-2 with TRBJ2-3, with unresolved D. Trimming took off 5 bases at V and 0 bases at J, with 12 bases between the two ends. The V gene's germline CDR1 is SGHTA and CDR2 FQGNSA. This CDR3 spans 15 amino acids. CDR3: CASSPRIRSTDTQYF. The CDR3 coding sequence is TGTGCCAGCAGCCCCCGGATCAGGAGCACAGATACGCAGTATTTT.

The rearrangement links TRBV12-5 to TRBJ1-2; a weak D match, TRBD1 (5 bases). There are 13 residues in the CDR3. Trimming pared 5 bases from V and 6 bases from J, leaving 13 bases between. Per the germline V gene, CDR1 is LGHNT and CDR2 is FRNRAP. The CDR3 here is CASGPSWGDGYTF. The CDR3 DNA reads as TGTGCTAGTGGTCCCTCATGGGGGGATGGCTACACCTTC.

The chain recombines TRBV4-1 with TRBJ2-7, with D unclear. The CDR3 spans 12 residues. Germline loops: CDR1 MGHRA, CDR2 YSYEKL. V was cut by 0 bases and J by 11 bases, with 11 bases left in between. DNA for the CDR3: TGCGCCAGCAGCCAAGATGGGGAATTAGAGTACTTC. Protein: CASSQDGELEYF.

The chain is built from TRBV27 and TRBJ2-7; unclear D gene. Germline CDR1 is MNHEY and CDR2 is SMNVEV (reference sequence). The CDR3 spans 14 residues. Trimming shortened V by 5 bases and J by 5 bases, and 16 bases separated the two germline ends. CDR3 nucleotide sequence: TGTGCCAGCAGTCCTCGGACGGTTTATGACGAGCAGTACTTC. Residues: CASSPRTVYDEQYF.

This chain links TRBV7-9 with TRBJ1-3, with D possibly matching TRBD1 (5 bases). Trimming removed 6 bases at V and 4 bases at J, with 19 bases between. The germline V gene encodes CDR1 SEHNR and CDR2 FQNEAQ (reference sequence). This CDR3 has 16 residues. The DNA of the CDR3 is TGTGCCAGCAGGCCTTATGTCAGGGAGTCAGGAAACACCATATATTTT. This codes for CASRPYVRESGNTIYF.

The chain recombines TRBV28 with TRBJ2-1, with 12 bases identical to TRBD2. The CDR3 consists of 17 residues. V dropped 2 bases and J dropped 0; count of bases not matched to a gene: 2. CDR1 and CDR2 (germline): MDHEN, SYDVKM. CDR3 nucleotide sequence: TGTGCCAGCAGTTTACGGACTAGCGGGGTCTCCTACAATGAGCAGTTCTTC. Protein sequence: CASSLRTSGVSYNEQFF.

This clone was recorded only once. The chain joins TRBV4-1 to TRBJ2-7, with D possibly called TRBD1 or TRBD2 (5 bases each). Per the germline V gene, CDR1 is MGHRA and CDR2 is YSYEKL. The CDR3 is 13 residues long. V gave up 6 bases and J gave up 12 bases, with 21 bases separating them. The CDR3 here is CASRPGPLAKRYF. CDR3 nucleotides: TGCGCCAGCAGACCGGGACCGCTTGCAAAAAGGTACTTC.

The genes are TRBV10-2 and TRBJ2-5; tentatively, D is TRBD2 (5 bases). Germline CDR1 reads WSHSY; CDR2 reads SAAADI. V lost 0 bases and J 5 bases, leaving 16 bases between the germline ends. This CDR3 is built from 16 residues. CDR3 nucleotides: TGCGCCAGCAGTGAGTCGAGAGAGGGCTTGGGGGAGACCCAGTACTTC. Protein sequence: CASSESREGLGETQYF.

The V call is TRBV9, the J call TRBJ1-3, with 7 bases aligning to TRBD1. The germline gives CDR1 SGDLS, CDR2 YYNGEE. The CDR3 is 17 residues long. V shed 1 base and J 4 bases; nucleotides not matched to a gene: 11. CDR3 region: CASSVFETGNPGNTIYF. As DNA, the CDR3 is TGTGCCAGCAGCGTATTCGAGACAGGGAACCCCGGAAACACCATATATTTT.

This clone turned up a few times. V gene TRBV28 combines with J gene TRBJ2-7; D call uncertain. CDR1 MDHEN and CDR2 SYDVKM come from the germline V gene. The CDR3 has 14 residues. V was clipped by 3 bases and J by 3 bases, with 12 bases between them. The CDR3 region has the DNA TGTGCCAGCAGTTTGAGTAGTAATGGCTACGAGCAGTACTTC. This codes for CASSLSSNGYEQYF.